This is a list of T cell receptor beta chains from one sample in a study of blood T cell repertoires in COVID-19. Assay used: immunoSEQ multiplex PCR; TCRdb lists only in-frame clones, some missing. The data contain under 200,000 clones, 85% to 90% of them singletons. The sequenced sample consisted of peripheral blood. The receptors shown here come from a man aged 50 to 59 with active or convalescent COVID-19. Each CDR3 is given with its conserved first and last residue. A D gene is named only where the DNA matches it firmly. Clone size is given for some rows only: seen once, a few or many times, or a class if the clone is expanded.

D gene	J gene	clone size	V gene	CDR3 protein	CDR3 DNA
NA	TRBJ2-2	once	TRBV7-3	CASSPRTANTGELFF	TGTGCCAGCAGCCCTCGGACAGCGAACACCGGGGAGCTGTTTTTT
NA	TRBJ2-7	few	TRBV27	CASSPKTGTKSYEQYF	TGTGCCAGCAGTCCCAAGACCGGGACAAAATCCTACGAGCAGTACTTC
TRBD1	TRBJ1-4	NA	TRBV9	CASSAGQGAMGEKLFF	TGTGCCAGCAGCGCCGGACAGGGGGCTATGGGCGAAAAACTGTTTTTT
NA	TRBJ2-5	NA	TRBV7-9	CASSPAGPSRAQYF	TGTGCCAGCAGCCCGGCGGGACCATCCAGGGCCCAGTACTTC
NA	TRBJ1-2	few	TRBV15	CATSRDDRTRAYGYTF	TGTGCCACCAGCAGAGACGACCGGACGAGGGCCTATGGCTACACCTTC
TRBD1	TRBJ1-1	NA	TRBV27	CASSLNDRAFTEAFF	TGTGCCAGCAGTCTTAACGACAGGGCCTTCACTGAAGCTTTCTTT
TRBD2	TRBJ2-1	NA	TRBV28	CASIPGSSGREEQFF	TGTGCCAGCATCCCCGGATCTAGCGGGAGGGAGGAGCAGTTCTTC
NA	TRBJ1-5	once	TRBV19	CASTIPSGHSNQPQHF	TGTGCCAGTACCATACCATCGGGTCATAGCAATCAGCCCCAGCATTTT
NA	TRBJ1-2	NA	TRBV2	CAIWTDNYGYTF	TGTGCCATCTGGACAGATAACTATGGCTACACCTTC
NA	TRBJ2-5	NA	TRBV28	CASSQGGQETQYF	TGTGCCAGCAGCCAGGGGGGACAAGAGACCCAGTACTTC
NA	TRBJ2-7	NA	TRBV7-9	CASSRSPSYEQYF	TGTGCCAGCAGTCGATCTCCTAGCTACGAGCAGTACTTC
TRBD2	TRBJ2-1	NA	TRBV11-3	CASSEIAGHYNEQFF	TGTGCCAGCAGCGAAATAGCGGGGCATTACAATGAGCAGTTCTTC
NA	TRBJ2-3	NA	TRBV3-1/TRBV3-2	CASSQETQGGTDTQYF	TGTGCCAGCAGCCAAGAGACCCAGGGCGGCACAGATACGCAGTATTTT
TRBD1	TRBJ2-5	NA	TRBV18	CASSLTGQGETQYF	TGTGCCAGCTCACTGACGGGACAGGGGGAGACCCAGTACTTC
NA	TRBJ2-1	NA	TRBV19	CASSLRGSSYNEQFF	TGTGCCAGTAGTTTAAGGGGGAGCTCCTACAATGAGCAGTTCTTC
NA	TRBJ1-4	NA	TRBV7-9	CASSWRDSRYGRTNEKLFF	TGTGCCAGCAGCTGGAGGGACTCCCGATACGGACGAACTAATGAAAAACTGTTTTTT
NA	TRBJ2-7	NA	TRBV19	CASSSQRQRYEQYF	TGTGCCAGTAGTAGCCAGCGACAGCGTTACGAGCAGTACTTC
NA	TRBJ2-6	NA	TRBV2	CASSETWVAGANVLTF	TGTGCCAGCAGTGAGACTTGGGTCGCGGGGGCCAACGTCCTGACTTTC
TRBD1	TRBJ2-7	NA	TRBV9	CASSVTGASYEQYF	TGTGCCAGCAGCGTCACAGGGGCAAGCTACGAGCAGTACTTC
NA	TRBJ2-1	NA	TRBV25-1	CASSEGPEQFF	TGTGCCAGCAGTGAGGGGCCCGAGCAGTTCTTC
TRBD2	TRBJ2-1	NA	TRBV5-4	CASRPGTTNEQFF	TGTGCCAGCAGGCCGGGGACTACCAATGAGCAGTTCTTC
NA	TRBJ2-6	NA	TRBV4-3	CASSQDQGGISGANVLTF	TGCGCCAGCAGCCAAGATCAGGGGGGAATTTCTGGGGCCAACGTCCTGACTTTC